This TCR beta chain was sequenced in a study of cytomegalovirus exposure and HLA in healthy donors. Whole-study findings and limits: Listed as cytomegalovirus-associated were roughly 180 TCR beta chains. Several of the most significant clusters were apparently associated with common viral pathogens in a later analysis.

PCR primers comprised 60 Vbeta and 13 Jbeta primers. Libraries were prepared by immunoSEQ multiplex PCR; TCRdb keeps only in-frame clonotypes and omits some of them. The sample lists tens of thousands of clones; around four fifths were seen once. Germline CDR1 and CDR2: MNHNS and SASEGT. The CDR3 runs 20 residues. V was clipped by 0 bases and J by 0 bases, with 20 bases between them. Note on this clone: Its cognate antigen is unknown.

The sequencing sample was made of PBMCs. V gene TRBV6-1 combines with J gene TRBJ2-2; D perhaps matches TRBD1 (7 bases). The sequence was obtained from a man aged 25-45 years in good health and CMV-seropositive. The CDR3 region has the DNA TGTGCCAGCAGTGAAGCCTTTATCTTCAGGGGGGCAGCGAACACCGGGGAGCTGTTTTTT. Its protein is CASSEAFIFRGAANTGELFF.